The clone carrying this T cell receptor beta chain was seen repeatedly, ten times or more. No antigen is known for it. Trimming cost V 6 bases and J 0 bases; bases outside gene matches: 3. The CDR3 contains 14 residues. Germline V gene lookup returns CDR1 MNHEY and CDR2 SVGAGI. The data stem from a study of Graves' ophthalmopathy and Graves' hyperthyroidism. Overall study findings and caveats: In predicting ophthalmopathy progression, the model reached around 66% sensitivity and 72.22% specificity.

For repertoire sequencing, the TCR beta CDR3 regions were amplified from RNA transcripts. HTBI primers served in a first-round RT-PCR, which a second-round multiplex PCR followed. One entry per CDR3 protein results from TCRdb running MiXCR on the multiplex PCR reads. The table shows over a million distinct CDR3 sequences, with less than 45% occurring only once. V and J are TRBV6-5 and TRBJ2-7; 9 nucleotides agree with TRBD2. The TCR originated in an adult man with Graves' hyperthyroidism. The specimen was peripheral blood or thyroid tissue (not recorded which). The CDR3 sequence is CASRRAGGSYEQYF. The DNA for the CDR3 is TGTGCCAGCAGGAGAGCGGGGGGCTCCTACGAGCAGTACTTC.